A single sample gave rise to the 29 T cell receptor beta chains below, sequenced in a study of regulatory T cells in long-lasting Graves disease. Researchers made TCR beta libraries by using iRepertoire HTBI primers and running Arm-PCR on CDR3 regions. TCRdb redid the calling of the multiplex PCR reads with MiXCR, one entry per CDR3 protein. The table has 500,000 to 700,000 distinct CDR3 sequences, 15% to 20% seen once. Time point indicated: newly diagnosed GD, antithyroid drugs for less than 3 months. With RNA extracted from PBMCs as input, the TCR library was made. The sample also formed part of further work on T cells in Graves' hyperthyroidism and ophthalmopathy.

This sample comprised peripheral blood mononuclear cells (PBMCs), obtained at new diagnosis, from a patient treated with antithyroid drugs. The receptors were gathered from a woman between 25 and 40 years old with Graves disease.

This rearrangement joins TRBV25-1 to TRBJ1-4; the D is unclear. V shed 2 bases and J shed 3 bases, with 7 bases lying between them. This CDR3 spans 14 amino acids. CDR1 MGHDK and CDR2 SYGVNS come from the germline V gene. The CDR3 DNA is TGTGCCAGCAGTGAACACGGACCTAATGAAAAACTGTTTTTT. It codes for CASSEHGPNEKLFF.

CDR3 sequence: CASSPMDSSGNTIYF. In DNA, the CDR3 is TGTGCCAGCTCACCCATGGACAGCTCTGGAAACACCATATATTTT. The chain has TRBV18 and TRBJ1-3; maybe TRBD1 (6 bases). Trimming cost V 3 bases and J 0 bases, with 9 bases left between them. CDR1 and CDR2 from the germline V gene are KGHSH and LQKENI. The CDR3 spans 15 residues.

The gene calls are TRBV20-1 and TRBJ2-7; no definite D call. The CDR3 loop spans 11 amino acids. Germline CDR1 DFQATT, CDR2 SNEGSKA (reference sequence). With 7 bases removed from V and 3 bases from J, the gap between germline ends came to 10 bases. The CDR3 DNA sequence: TGCAGTGGGTTTTTGGACTACGAGCAGTACTTC. It translates to CSGFLDYEQYF.

This clonotype was observed many times. The chain employs TRBV11-2 and TRBJ1-2; 9 bases match TRBD1. CDR1 and CDR2 (germline): SGHAT, FQNNGV. V lost 2 bases and J lost 7; bases outside the gene matches: 11. The CDR3 is 16 residues long. CDR3: CASSLWSGQGVSGYTF. The CDR3, as DNA: TGTGCCAGCAGCTTATGGTCGGGACAGGGCGTAAGTGGCTACACCTTC.

This clonotype was seen ten or more times. V usage is TRBV2 and J usage is TRBJ2-6; D is unclear. CDR3 size: 14 residues. V lost 6 bases to trimming and J lost 4 bases, with 10 bases between them. Germline loops: CDR1 SNHLY, CDR2 FYNNEI. CDR3 nucleotide sequence: TGTGCCAGCAGGATGGAATCGGGGGCCAACGTCCTGACTTTC. The encoded protein is CASRMESGANVLTF. Full variable domain (missing parts from reference TRBV2 and TRBJ2-6): EPEVTQTPSHQVTQMGQEVILRCVPISNHLYFYWYRQILGQKVEFLVSFYNNEISEKSEIFDDQFSVERPDGSNFTLKIRSTKLEDSAMYFCASRMESGANVLTFGAGSRLTVL.

This clonotype has a count of ten or more. The genes are TRBV12-3 or TRBV12-4 and TRBJ1-5; D is possibly TRBD1 (5 bases). Trimming took 7 bases from V and 2 from J, leaving 15 bases between them. The CDR3 sequence is 15 residues long. Here the CDR3 reads CASTFSGRGNQPQHF. The CDR3 bases are TGTGCCAGCACCTTTTCGGGCAGGGGCAATCAGCCCCAGCATTTT.

This clonotype has a handful of counts. This chain connects TRBV5-1 to TRBJ2-2; D gene uncertain. V lost 3 bases, J lost 7 bases, and 13 bases lay in between. The CDR3 runs 14 residues. CDR1 is SGHRS, CDR2 YFSETQ, per germline. Here the CDR3 DNA reads TGCGCCAGCAGCTCCGATGTTAATAACGGGGAGCTGTTTTTT. Amino acid sequence: CASSSDVNNGELFF.

This clonotype appeared many times. This chain uses TRBV6-5 with TRBJ2-7; maybe TRBD1 (5 bases). Trimming took 2 bases from V and 2 from J, leaving 19 bases between them. Germline values: CDR1 MNHEY, CDR2 SVGAGI. This CDR3 has 17 residues. The CDR3 DNA reads as TGTGCCAGCAGTTACAACCCGATGCAGGGAACCCCCTACGAGCAGTACTTC. It codes for CASSYNPMQGTPYEQYF.

This clonotype turned up a few times. The chain employs TRBV18 and TRBJ1-5, with D perhaps TRBD1 (6 bases). Germline CDR1 is KGHSH and CDR2 is LQKENI. V was cut by 2 bases and J by 5 bases, with 13 bases left in between. CDR3 length equals 15 residues. The CDR3 is CASSPIQGTDQPQHF. The CDR3 nucleotides are TGTGCCAGCTCACCAATACAGGGAACCGATCAGCCCCAGCATTTT.

This clonotype was recorded at least ten times. The V call is TRBV29-1, the J call TRBJ2-1; D is uncertain. This CDR3 has 14 amino acids. CDR1 and CDR2 from the germline V gene are SQVTM and ANQGSEA. Trimming cost V 6 bases and J 4 bases, with 16 bases left between them. The CDR3, as DNA: TGCAGCGTCGACCTGACGCCAAATTACAATGAGCAGTTCTTC. Translated, it gives CSVDLTPNYNEQFF.

This clonotype was observed many times. The chain joins TRBV28 to TRBJ1-5; 7 bases are a match to TRBD1. Germline assignment: CDR1 MDHEN and CDR2 SYDVKM. The V segment lost 6 bases and the J segment 3 bases; nucleotides outside the gene matches: 11. CDR3 length equals 16 residues. In DNA form, the CDR3 reads TGTGCCAGCAGCCACTCTTCGGGACAGATCAATCAGCCCCAGCATTTT. Translation gives CASSHSSGQINQPQHF.

The chain recombines TRBV28 with TRBJ2-4, with unresolved D. The CDR3 runs 14 residues. The V end was cut by 10 bases, the J end by 0 bases, with 13 bases between. The germline CDR1 and CDR2 sequences are MDHEN and SYDVKM. In DNA form, the CDR3 reads TGTGCCACGCGGCCGGCAATAGCCAAAAACATTCAGTACTTC. Translation gives CATRPAIAKNIQYF.

This clonotype was picked up a small number of times. The CDR3 DNA follows: TGTGCCAGCAGCGTAGCGGTCAGGGGTACCTACAATGAGCAGTTCTTC. Its translation is CASSVAVRGTYNEQFF. This chain links TRBV9 with TRBJ2-1; tentatively, D is TRBD1 (6 bases). Between the trimmed V and J ends, which lost 0 bases and 2 bases, there was a span of 12 bases. This CDR3 has 16 amino acids. The V gene's germline CDR1 is SGDLS and CDR2 YYNGEE.

This clonotype has a count of ten or more. The V call is TRBV20-1, the J call TRBJ1-2; unclear D gene. This CDR3 comprises 14 residues. CDR1 DFQATT and CDR2 SNEGSKA come from the germline V gene (reference sequence). Trimming stripped 1 base from V and 3 bases from J, with 12 bases between. The CDR3 DNA reads TGCAGTGCTAGAGCGATAGGAGGGCACTATGGCTACACCTTC. This codes for CSARAIGGHYGYTF.

The sample holds a few counts of this clonotype. The CDR3 region has the DNA TGTGCCAGCAGCCGTATCGGGGCCTCCTACGAGCAGTACTTC. The encoded protein is CASSRIGASYEQYF. The genes are TRBV6-1 and TRBJ2-7; TRBD1 or TRBD2 may be the D gene (5 bases each). Trimming removed 6 bases at V and 0 bases at J, with 12 bases between. The CDR3 has 14 residues. From germline, CDR1 is MNHNS and CDR2 SASEGT.

The sample holds a few counts of this clonotype. CDR3 in amino acids: CSVTRGTGYTDTQYF. In DNA form, the CDR3 reads TGCAGCGTTACCCGCGGGACAGGATACACAGATACGCAGTATTTT. The chain recombines TRBV29-1 with TRBJ2-3; 8 bases match TRBD1. The V gene's germline CDR1 is SQVTM and CDR2 ANQGSEA. V was clipped by 5 bases and J by 2 bases; unmatched bases: 9. The length of the CDR3 is 15 residues.

In its sample, this clonotype was seen many times. The V call is TRBV7-2, the J call TRBJ2-5, with a tentative D call TRBD1 (8 bases). This CDR3 region has 14 residues. The germline CDR1 and CDR2 sequences are SGHTA and FQGNSA. Trimming stripped 5 bases from V and 5 bases from J, with 15 bases between. The CDR3 region is CASSADRGGETQYF. In DNA, the CDR3 is TGTGCCAGCAGCGCCGACAGGGGAGGGGAGACCCAGTACTTC.

As regards this clonotype: At one of its ends the junction is not consistent with the germline gene, which may arise from a read error. The V gene is TRBV4-1, the J gene TRBJ2-3; D is unclear. The CDR3 totals 16 residues. Germline CDR1 reads MGHRA; CDR2 reads YSYEKL. CDR3 sequence: CASSLGLPGPADTQYF. CDR3 DNA: TGCGCCAGCAGCCTTGGGCTTCCCGGCCCCGCAGACACGCAGTATTTT.

The CDR3 loop is CASSQEPRSAEAFF. In nucleotides, the CDR3 is TGCGCCAGCAGCCAAGAACCGAGATCCGCTGAAGCTTTCTTT. This chain links TRBV4-1 with TRBJ1-1, with no clear D. This CDR3 is 14 amino acids long. Trimming shortened V by 0 bases and J by 6 bases, and 11 bases separated the two germline ends. Germline CDR1 MGHRA, CDR2 YSYEKL.

This clonotype was counted many times. The chain links TRBV6-1 to TRBJ2-5; D possibly corresponds to TRBD1 (6 bases). Germline CDR1 MNHNS, CDR2 SASEGT. The CDR3 extends over 14 amino acids. Between the trimmed V and J ends, which lost 3 bases and 4 bases, there was a span of 12 bases. CDR3 bases: TGTGCCAGCAGTGACCGACAGGATCTAGAGACCCAGTACTTC. It codes for CASSDRQDLETQYF.

This clonotype was found many times. The chain is built from TRBV5-1 and TRBJ2-3; no firm D call. Trimming left V 5 bases short and J 0 bases short, with 10 bases between. Germline values: CDR1 SGHRS, CDR2 YFSETQ. CDR3 length: 14 residues. As DNA, the CDR3 is TGCGCCAGCAGGATCGAGTCTAGCACAGATACGCAGTATTTT. Amino acids: CASRIESSTDTQYF.

This clonotype was detected ten times or more. One end of the junction does not line up with germline, which may come from a read error. V gene TRBV28 combines with J gene TRBJ2-3, with D possibly TRBD2 on 6 matching bases. Germline loops: CDR1 MDHEN, CDR2 SYDVKM. This CDR3 spans 11 amino acids. CDR3 in DNA: TGTGCCAGCAGTCGGGACTTCCTAATCTTCTTT. The encoded protein is CASSRDFLIFF. Together with reference TRBV28 and TRBJ2-3, the CDR3 gives the full variable domain: DVKVTQSSRYLVKRTGEKVFLECVQDMDHENMFWYRQDPGLGLRLIYFSYDVKMKEKGDIPEGYSVSREKKERFSLILESASTNQTSMYLCASSRDFLIFFGPGTRLTVL.

This clonotype was seen a few times. In DNA, the CDR3 is TGTGCCAGCAGCTTGTTGAGGGTACCCGAGCAGTACTTC. It specifies CASSLLRVPEQYF. This sequence joins TRBV5-5 and TRBJ2-7; maybe TRBD2 (5 bases). Deletions cut 1 base from V and 6 bases from J, with 11 bases between. CDR1 is SGHKS, CDR2 YYEKEE, per germline (reference sequence). CDR3 size: 13 residues.

This clonotype was counted at least ten times. One junction end disagrees with the germline gene, perhaps due to a read error. This chain uses TRBV5-1 with TRBJ2-7; D possibly matches TRBD1 or TRBD2 (5 bases each). Germline CDR1 SGHRS, CDR2 YFSETQ. The CDR3 sequence is 13 residues long. The CDR3 DNA reads TGTGCCAGCAGTTGGGACGGGTCCTACGAGCAGTACTTC. Its translation is CASSWDGSYEQYF.

The table lists this clonotype with many counts. The chain uses TRBV12-3 or TRBV12-4 and TRBJ2-7; the match to TRBD1 covers 7 bases. This CDR3 comprises 12 residues. The ends lost 5 bases at V and 11 bases at J; junction bases unmatched: 9. CDR3 amino acids: CASSLYGQEEYF. CDR3 coding DNA: TGTGCCAGCAGTCTCTACGGACAGGAGGAGTACTTC.

The chain uses TRBV19 and TRBJ1-2; D remains unclear. Trimming cost V 5 bases and J 0 bases, with 16 bases left between them. From germline, CDR1 is LNHDA and CDR2 SQIVND (reference sequence). The CDR3 loop spans 16 amino acids. CDR3 DNA: TGTGCCAGTAGTGCCCTGCACTTTGACCCTAACTATGGCTACACCTTC. This codes for CASSALHFDPNYGYTF.

This clonotype was seen repeatedly, ten times or more. The CDR3 DNA reads TGTGCCAGCAGTGCCGGGACGCCTTACAATGAGCAGTTCTTC. The encoded protein is CASSAGTPYNEQFF. The chain joins TRBV6-2 or TRBV6-3 to TRBJ2-1; the D call may be TRBD1 or TRBD2 (5 bases each). Trimming cost V 5 bases and J 4 bases, with 12 bases left between them. The CDR3 totals 14 residues. CDR1 MNHEY and CDR2 SVGEGT come from the germline V gene.

The table lists this clonotype with many counts. The chain employs TRBV28 and TRBJ1-3, with D tentatively TRBD1 (5 bases). V lost 4 bases, J lost 1 base, and 17 bases lay in between. This CDR3 is built from 17 residues. In germline, CDR1 is MDHEN, CDR2 SYDVKM. The CDR3 DNA sequence: TGTGCCAGCAGTTCCGCTTTGCCGTCAGGGTCTGGAAACACCATATATTTT. Translating it yields CASSSALPSGSGNTIYF.

Concerning this clonotype itself: This may be a read error, as it is one base from a much larger clone. The V call is TRBV27, the J call TRBJ2-3; 7 bases align to TRBD2. Near its end, the DNA agrees better with TRBJ2-1, so the J call may be wrong. Per the germline V gene, CDR1 is MNHEY and CDR2 is SMNVEV (reference sequence). The CDR3 is 16 amino acids. This CDR3 is CASSVVPSGMCNEQFF. The CDR3 DNA follows: TGTGCCAGCAGCGTAGTCCCCAGCGGGATGTGCAATGAGCAGTTCTTC.